This T cell receptor beta chain was recovered during a study of beta chain features in type 1 diabetes. Across the study: Taken together, all samples contributed 95 million to 110 million examined sorted cells.

Of the isolated RNA, all was reverse transcribed, and so the sequenced material was expressed TCRB transcripts. Here immunoSEQ multiplex PCR was the method, and the copy in TCRdb shows in-frame clones only, minus some. The sample yields 680,000 or so clones, around a sixth seen once. Every donor provided one heparinised blood draw, which averaged about 110 mL. Germline V CDR1 and CDR2: SGHNT, YENEEA. The CDR3 loop spans 13 amino acids. V was pared by 6 bases and J by 4 bases, with 10 bases between. The clonotype originates from a man aged 18 to 29 in good health. The chain joins TRBV11-3 to TRBJ1-5; no firm D call. Material for sequencing was naive CD4+ T cells from blood. CDR3 region: CASSSRWNQPQHF. CDR3 in DNA: TGTGCCAGCAGTTCAAGGTGGAATCAGCCCCAGCATTTT. Full variable domain (remainder filled in from reference TRBV11-3 and TRBJ1-5): EAGVVQSPRYKIIEKKQPVAFWCNPISGHNTLYWYLQNLGQGPELLIRYENEEAVDDSQLPKDRFSAERLKGVDSTLKIQPAELGDSAVYLCASSSRWNQPQHFGDGTRLSIL.